This T cell receptor beta chain stems from a study of HIV-infected children after antiretroviral therapy interruption. About the study: Four children interrupted treatment; four stayed on continuous treatment. General study points: Some non-naive CD45RA+ T cells might be present among sorted naive cells.

Germline CDR1 reads MNHNS; CDR2 reads SASEGT. Between the trimmed V and J ends, which lost 6 bases and 0 bases, there was a span of 16 bases. There are 16 residues in the CDR3. A 3' RACE protocol on RNA, with unique molecular identifiers, produced the TCR library. TCRdb fed the 3' RACE reads into MiXCR, producing one record per CDR3 protein. The sample yields 35,000 to 50,000 distinct CDR3 sequences, less than 8.5% seen once. This clonotype was recorded at least ten times. Its antigen is not known. Noted treatment: PENTA 11 planned treatment interruption arm or continuous ART arm. The chain is built from TRBV6-1 and TRBJ2-3; D may be TRBD1 or TRBD2 (5 bases each). The sequences come from CD45RA+ CD4+ T cells from PBMCs, pooled from several time points, collected from a donor given antiretroviral therapy, either interrupted or continuous. Subset in this sample: naive CD4+ CD45RA+ CD45RO- T cells. The sequence derives from a pool of human donors with HIV. CDR3 DNA sequence: TGTGCCAGCAGAGCCCGGGACCGGAGGAGCACAGATACGCAGTATTTT. Its protein product is CASRARDRRSTDTQYF.